Below, 21 T cell receptor beta chains from the same sample are listed, as sequenced in a study of blood T cell repertoires in COVID-19 (dated by TCRdb to about 2020). The library came from the immunoSEQ multiplex PCR assay. Not all clones reach the TCRdb copy of this immuneACCESS table, which keeps in-frame sequences only. Checked studies attribute under half of the gap to unresolved V genes and leave the rest unexplained. In all, the sample holds about 210,000 clones, and roughly 81% of those were seen once. The top ten hold approximately 8.1% of the sample. Sequencing was done on a sample of peripheral blood. The receptors originated from a woman between 50 and 59 years old with active or convalescent COVID-19.

The chain carries TRBV4-2 and TRBJ1-2; no firm D call. Germline V CDR1 and CDR2: LGHNA, YNFKEQ. The ends were cut back, 0 bases at V and 8 bases at J, with 10 bases in the middle. The CDR3 contains 13 residues. The CDR3 coding sequence is TGTGCCAGCAGCCAAGAAGCCAGGTCGGGCTACACCTTC. It encodes CASSQEARSGYTF.

CDR3 residues: CASSSTGDSPLHF. CDR3 nucleotide sequence: TGTGCCAGCAGTTCGACAGGAGACTCACCCCTCCACTTT. The rearrangement joins TRBV6-1 to TRBJ1-6, with D possibly being TRBD1 (6 bases). The CDR3 is made up of 13 amino acids. Deletions cut 5 bases from V and 10 bases from J, with 12 bases between. The germline gives CDR1 MNHNS, CDR2 SASEGT.

This clone was seen a few times. This chain joins TRBV5-1 and TRBJ2-7; a weak D match, TRBD2 (6 bases). V was cut by 4 bases and J by 2 bases, with 13 bases left in between. This CDR3 has 14 residues. Germline loops: CDR1 SGHRS, CDR2 YFSETQ. This CDR3 reads CASSRGTGAYEQYV. The CDR3, as DNA: TGCGCCAGCAGCCGGGGGACGGGAGCCTACGAGCAGTACGTC.

The CDR3 here is CAWSPMTSSYNEQFF. The CDR3 DNA sequence: TGTGCCTGGAGTCCGATGACTAGCTCCTACAATGAGCAGTTCTTC. The chain combines TRBV30 with TRBJ2-1, with D maybe TRBD2 (6 bases). V was pared by 2 bases and J by 0 bases, with 11 bases between. The CDR3 is made up of 15 amino acids. Germline CDR1 reads GTSNPN; CDR2 reads SVGIG (reference sequence).

In its sample, this clone was seen once. The rearrangement links TRBV5-1 to TRBJ2-7; 8 bases match TRBD2. Germline assignment: CDR1 SGHRS and CDR2 YFSETQ. Trimming at V came to 5 bases and at J to 3 bases, leaving 4 bases not matched to a gene. CDR3 size: 13 residues. For the CDR3, the DNA is TGCGCCAGCAGTCCGGGGGGGTTCTACGAGCAGTACTTC. Its translation is CASSPGGFYEQYF.

The V and J genes are TRBV29-1 and TRBJ1-1; D may be TRBD1 (5 bases). The germline V gene encodes CDR1 SQVTM and CDR2 ANQGSEA. Trimming took 0 bases from V and 5 from J, leaving 13 bases between them. This CDR3 is built from 14 residues. CDR3 protein: CSVEDWGGGTEAFF. CDR3 coding DNA: TGCAGCGTTGAAGATTGGGGGGGAGGGACTGAAGCTTTCTTT.

V is TRBV9 and J is TRBJ2-3; TRBD2 is a possible D gene (5 bases). The CDR3 runs to 15 residues. Trimming pared 7 bases from V and 3 bases from J, leaving 18 bases between. Per germline, CDR1 SGDLS and CDR2 YYNGEE. The CDR3 reads CASARGRFVTDTQYF. CDR3 coding DNA: TGTGCCAGCGCAAGAGGGCGGTTCGTGACAGATACGCAGTATTTT.

The chain combines TRBV9 with TRBJ1-1, with D maybe TRBD1 (5 bases). CDR1 SGDLS and CDR2 YYNGEE come from the germline V gene. This CDR3 has 14 residues. Deletions cut 4 bases from V and 1 base from J, with 11 bases between. The CDR3 spells CASSPEGENTEAFF. CDR3 bases: TGTGCCAGCAGCCCCGAAGGGGAGAACACTGAAGCTTTCTTT.

This chain joins TRBV19 and TRBJ1-6; the match to TRBD1 covers 8 bases. The V segment lost 4 bases and the J segment 7 bases; nucleotides outside the gene matches: 0. The germline CDR1 and CDR2 sequences are LNHDA and SQIVND (reference sequence). The CDR3 is 13 amino acids. The chain's CDR3 is CASSNRGNSPLHF. CDR3 DNA sequence: TGTGCCAGTAGTAACAGGGGGAATTCACCCCTCCACTTT. The variable domain in full, with the rest retrieved from reference TRBV19 and TRBJ1-6, is DGGITQSPKYLFRKEGQNVTLSCEQNLNHDAMYWYRQDPGQGLRLIYYSQIVNDFQKGDIAEGYSVSREKKESFPLTVTSAQKNPTAFYLCASSNRGNSPLHFGNGTRLTVT.

The V and J genes are TRBV2 and TRBJ2-1, with 7 bases aligning to TRBD2. The CDR3 has 16 amino acids. The germline V gene encodes CDR1 SNHLY and CDR2 FYNNEI. V gave up 2 bases and J gave up 4 bases; unmatched junction bases: 8. The CDR3 coding sequence is TGTGCCAGCAGTGAACGGGGACTATATCCATACAATGAGCAGTTCTTC. Translating gives CASSERGLYPYNEQFF.

This clone has a single count. The chain recombines TRBV28 with TRBJ1-2; 8 bases fit TRBD1. Trimming took 10 bases from V and 8 from J; bases not matched to a gene: 12. Germline CDR1 is MDHEN and CDR2 is SYDVKM. CDR3 size: 13 residues. The CDR3 here is CAILLDRARGYTF. In DNA, the CDR3 is TGTGCCATTCTGCTGGACAGGGCCCGGGGCTACACCTTC.

The V call is TRBV29-1, the J call TRBJ2-3; 7 nucleotides line up with TRBD1. CDR1 and CDR2 from the germline V gene are SQVTM and ANQGSEA. Losses at the gene ends were 1 base for V and 13 bases for J; bases not matched to a gene: 8. This CDR3 comprises 12 residues. As DNA, the CDR3 is TGCAGCGTTGAAGGTGGGACAGTGGGAGAGTATTTT. It codes for CSVEGGTVGEYF.

This clone was seen just once. The chain joins TRBV19 to TRBJ1-3, with D perhaps TRBD1 (5 bases). The CDR3 consists of 13 residues. V lost 9 bases, J lost 0 bases, and 9 bases lay in between. Looked up from germline, CDR1 is LNHDA and CDR2 is SQIVND (reference sequence). CDR3 nucleotides: TGTGCCAGCAACAGGAACTCTGGAAACACCATATATTTT. This codes for CASNRNSGNTIYF.

The chain links TRBV28 to TRBJ2-2; 11 positions match TRBD2. Germline V gene lookup returns CDR1 MDHEN and CDR2 SYDVKM. Losses at the gene ends were 8 bases for V and 2 bases for J; bases not matched to a gene: 1. This CDR3 has 14 amino acids. CDR3 DNA: TGTGCCAGCGGACTAGCGGGCAACACCGGGGAGCTGTTTTTT. Translation gives CASGLAGNTGELFF.

The rearrangement joins TRBV5-1 to TRBJ2-7; possibly TRBD2 for D (6 bases). CDR1 is SGHRS and CDR2 is YFSETQ in the germline V gene. This CDR3 region has 14 residues. Trimming removed 7 bases from V and 0 bases from J, with 14 bases in between. CDR3 DNA sequence: TGCGCCAGCCGAACTTCGGGGGACTCCTACGAGCAGTACTTC. It translates to CASRTSGDSYEQYF.

The chain links TRBV5-6 to TRBJ2-7; D is perhaps TRBD2 (6 bases). This CDR3 comprises 11 residues. The germline V gene has CDR1 SGHDT and CDR2 YYEEEE. The V end lost 3 bases, the J end lost 8 bases, and 9 bases lay between the germline ends. The CDR3 nucleotides read TGTGCCAGCAGCTGGCGGGACCAGCAGTACTTC. It is translated as CASSWRDQQYF.

The J gene is TRBJ2-7, the V gene TRBV10-3; 7 bases line up with TRBD1. This CDR3 region has 15 residues. V shed 0 bases, J shed 6 bases, and the junction held 8 bases outside the gene matches. Germline V CDR1 and CDR2: ENHRY, SYGVKD. The CDR3 DNA is TGTGCCATCAGTGAGTCTACAGGGGCGTTACGCGAGCAGTACTTC. Translation gives CAISESTGALREQYF.

J is TRBJ2-3 and V is TRBV30; 10 bases are a match to TRBD1. The CDR3 spans 15 residues. V was clipped by 3 bases and J by 3 bases; unmatched bases: 6. Germline-derived CDR1 and CDR2 are GTSNPN and SVGIG (reference sequence). Written as DNA, the CDR3 is TGTGCCTGGAGCCCGGGGACAGGGGATACAGATACGCAGTATTTT. Amino acid sequence: CAWSPGTGDTDTQYF.

The chain has TRBV28 and TRBJ2-7; a possible D gene is TRBD1 (5 bases). CDR3 length equals 15 residues. Trimming removed 5 bases from V and 3 bases from J, with 17 bases in between. Germline V lookup: CDR1 MDHEN, CDR2 SYDVKM. The CDR3 loop reads CASSPDRTLHYEQYF. Written as DNA, the CDR3 is TGTGCCAGCAGTCCTGACAGAACTCTACACTACGAGCAGTACTTC.

V and J are TRBV7-9 and TRBJ2-1, with TRBD2 matching over 7 bases. With 4 bases clipped from V and 3 bases from J, the junction kept 6 bases outside the gene matches. Germline CDR1 is SEHNR and CDR2 is FQNEAQ (reference sequence). The CDR3 totals 15 residues. CDR3 bases: TGTGCCAGCAGCTCGAGCGGGGACTTCTACAATGAGCAGTTCTTC. Amino acids: CASSSSGDFYNEQFF.

This chain links TRBV4-1 with TRBJ1-2; possible D gene TRBD1, 5 bases. There are 14 residues in the CDR3. The germline V gene has CDR1 MGHRA and CDR2 YSYEKL. V gave up 0 bases and J gave up 8 bases, with 13 bases separating them. CDR3 residues: CASSQDRGAQGYTF. CDR3 DNA: TGCGCCAGCAGCCAAGATCGTGGGGCGCAAGGCTACACCTTC.